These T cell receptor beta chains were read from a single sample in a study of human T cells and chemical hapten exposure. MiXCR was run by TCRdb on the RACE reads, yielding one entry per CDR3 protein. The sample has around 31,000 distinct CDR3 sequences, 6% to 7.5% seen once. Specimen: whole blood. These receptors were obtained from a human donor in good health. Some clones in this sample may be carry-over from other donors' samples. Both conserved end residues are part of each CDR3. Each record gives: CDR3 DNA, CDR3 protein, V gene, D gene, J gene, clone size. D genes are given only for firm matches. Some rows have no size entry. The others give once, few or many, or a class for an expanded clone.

TGTGCCAGCAGCTTTTTCTCCCGGACTAGCGGGAGCGACAATGAGCAGTTCTTC | CASSFFSRTSGSDNEQFF | TRBV7-8 | TRBD2 | TRBJ2-1 | few
TGTGCCAGCAGGCAAATGGAATGGGGCAACACTGAAGCTTTCTTT | CASRQMEWGNTEAFF | TRBV27 | - | TRBJ1-1 | -
TGTGCCAGCAGCCTCCTGACAGGCACCGAGCAGTACTTC | CASSLLTGTEQYF | TRBV4-2 | - | TRBJ2-7 | -
TGTGCCAGCAGGGAGAATTTAAATTCACCCCTCCACTTT | CASRENLNSPLHF | TRBV6-6 | - | TRBJ1-6 | -
TGCAGCGTCGGCAGGGGGCCCGAGCGGAGAAACACTGAAGCTTTCTTT | CSVGRGPERRNTEAFF | TRBV29-1 | TRBD1 | TRBJ1-1 | few
TGTGCCAGCAACCGACAGGGGAATCAGCCCCAGCATTTT | CASNRQGNQPQHF | TRBV6-6 | TRBD1 | TRBJ1-5 | -
TGTGCCAGCAGTTTGGCAGGGGGCGATGAAAAACTGTTTTTT | CASSLAGGDEKLFF | TRBV28 | TRBD1 | TRBJ1-4 | many
TGTGCCAGCAGCCCCTCCTCTGGAAACACCATATATTTT | CASSPSSGNTIYF | TRBV14 | - | TRBJ1-3 | many
TGCAGTGCTAGAGATGCAAGTAGGCAGGGGGCAGAGAACACTGAAGCTTTCTTT | CSARDASRQGAENTEAFF | TRBV20-1 | TRBD1 | TRBJ1-1 | few
TGCAGCGTCACAGGAAACTTGAACACTGAAGCTTTCTTT | CSVTGNLNTEAFF | TRBV29-1 | - | TRBJ1-1 | -
TGTGCCAGCAGCTTAGCGACAGGGTCGCGCACGCAGTATTTT | CASSLATGSRTQYF | TRBV7-2 | TRBD1 | TRBJ2-3 | -
TGTGCCTTCCTTAAACGGACTAGCGGATACCTCACCGGGGAGCTGTTTTTT | CAFLKRTSGYLTGELFF | TRBV30 | TRBD2 | TRBJ2-2 | many
TGTGCCAGCAGCACTACTAGGGGAAACACAGATACGCAGTATTTT | CASSTTRGNTDTQYF | TRBV7-9 | - | TRBJ2-3 | few
TGCAGTGCTAAGGAGGGGGGGTCCTACGAGCAGTACTTC | CSAKEGGSYEQYF | TRBV20-1 | - | TRBJ2-7 | many
TGCGCCAGCAGCCAAGATGGTGTAGGGGGGCGACGGCAGTTCTTC | CASSQDGVGGRRQFF | TRBV4-1 | - | TRBJ2-1 | few
TGTGCCAGCAGTGAGGGGACAGGGGGCACAGATACGCAGTATTTT | CASSEGTGGTDTQYF | TRBV6-4 | TRBD1 | TRBJ2-3 | -
TGTGCCAGCAGTTTGCCCCCCGAAAAAAAACTGTTTTTT | CASSLPPEKKLFF | TRBV12-3/TRBV12-4 | - | TRBJ1-4 | -
TGTGCCAGCAGCGATGACAGGTCAGATCGTCCACAGTTCTTC | CASSDDRSDRPQFF | TRBV9 | - | TRBJ2-1 | many
TGCAGTGCTAGAGAGGGGCACAGCTCTGGAAACACCATATATTTT | CSAREGHSSGNTIYF | TRBV20-1 | - | TRBJ1-3 | few
TGTGCCAGCAGCTTATATTCAATCACCGGGGAGCTGTTTTTT | CASSLYSITGELFF | TRBV7-2 | - | TRBJ2-2 | many
TGCAGTGCTTCAGCGGGAGGGTACTATGGCTACACCTTC | CSASAGGYYGYTF | TRBV20-1 | - | TRBJ1-2 | few
TGTGCCAGCAGCTTAAGCCGGACAGGGAGAGGGGAAAAACTGTTTTTT | CASSLSRTGRGEKLFF | TRBV7-2 | TRBD1 | TRBJ1-4 | many
TGTGCCACCAGCGGGGGATACGAGCAGTACTTC | CATSGGYEQYF | TRBV6-5 | TRBD2 | TRBJ2-7 | -
TGCGCCAGCAGCCCCTGGGCTAGCGATTACAATGAGCAGTTCTTC | CASSPWASDYNEQFF | TRBV5-1 | - | TRBJ2-1 | many
TGTGCCAGCCCCGCGGGGGCAGGGACCTCTAACTATGGCTACACCTTC | CASPAGAGTSNYGYTF | TRBV2 | - | TRBJ1-2 | many
TGCAGTGTCGGGGAAGGGGGAGGGCTCTCCTATAATTCACCCCTCCACTTT | CSVGEGGGLSYNSPLHF | TRBV20-1 | - | TRBJ1-6 | many
TGCAGTGCTCCATCGGACAGGGGCAATGAGCAGTTCTTC | CSAPSDRGNEQFF | TRBV20-1 | TRBD1 | TRBJ2-1 | many
TGTGCCAGCAGCCTCGATTGGACTAGCGGGTTCAATGAGCAGTTCTTC | CASSLDWTSGFNEQFF | TRBV4-2 | TRBD2 | TRBJ2-1 | many
TGCAGTGCTAGAGATTGGGTAACTAGCACAGATACGCAGTATTTT | CSARDWVTSTDTQYF | TRBV20-1 | - | TRBJ2-3 | few
TGTGCCAGTACCTTCACAGGGATGAACACTGAAGCTTTCTTT | CASTFTGMNTEAFF | TRBV19 | - | TRBJ1-1 | -
TGCAGTGCTAGAAGCGGGACCCGCACAGATACGCAGTATTTT | CSARSGTRTDTQYF | TRBV20-1 | TRBD2 | TRBJ2-3 | many
TGTGCCAGCAGTTTATTGGGCCCCAACGTCCTGACTTTC | CASSLLGPNVLTF | TRBV12-3/TRBV12-4 | - | TRBJ2-6 | many
TGTGCCAGTAGTTTAGACGCTTATCAGCCCCAGCATTTT | CASSLDAYQPQHF | TRBV19 | - | TRBJ1-5 | -
TGCAGTGCTCTCCGATCGGACAGGGACTACGAGCAGTACTTC | CSALRSDRDYEQYF | TRBV20-1 | TRBD1 | TRBJ2-7 | many
TGTGCCAGCAGTTACCCATGGATATTTACTTACAATGAGCAGTTCTTC | CASSYPWIFTYNEQFF | TRBV6-2/TRBV6-3 | - | TRBJ2-1 | many
TGCCTAACGAGCTATCCTCCCTATGGCTACACCTTC | CLTSYPPYGYTF | TRBV20-1 | - | TRBJ1-2 | medium-sized
TGTGCCAGCAGATCCGGGCAGAGTAACTATGGCTACACCTTC | CASRSGQSNYGYTF | TRBV28 | - | TRBJ1-2 | once
TGCAGCGTTGAAGGTATGGACACAGATACGCAGTATTTT | CSVEGMDTDTQYF | TRBV29-1 | - | TRBJ2-3 | few
TGCGCCAGCAGCCCCCACGGTAGGCGCGACACAGATACGCAGTATTTT | CASSPHGRRDTDTQYF | TRBV5-1 | - | TRBJ2-3 | -
TGTGCCAGCAGTGAAGCGGCGACAGCATGCGGGGCCCAGTACTTC | CASSEAATACGAQYF | TRBV2 | - | TRBJ2-5 | few
TGTGCCAGCTCACCTGGGAGCCTGAGACTAGTCAGCACAGATACGCAGTATTTT | CASSPGSLRLVSTDTQYF | TRBV18 | - | TRBJ2-3 | once
TGTGCCCAGAGGGAAGGGTGGCCCTCTGGGGCCAACGTCCTGACTTTC | CAQREGWPSGANVLTF | TRBV30 | - | TRBJ2-6 | -
TGTGCCAGCAGCTTAGAGAGTGGAAACACCATATATTTT | CASSLESGNTIYF | TRBV11-2 | - | TRBJ1-3 | many
TGCGCCAGCAGGAGGGACCGGAACACTGAAGCTTTCTTT | CASRRDRNTEAFF | TRBV10-1 | - | TRBJ1-1 | few
TGCAGTGCTTCAGCGGGAGGGTACTATGGCTACAACTTC | CSASAGGYYGYNF | TRBV20-1 | - | TRBJ1-2 | few
TGTGCAAGTCGCCCCCGGGCCGTCCTGACTTTC | CASRPRAVLTF | TRBV12-2 | - | TRBJ2-6 | -
TGCGCCAGCAGCCAGGAACAGGGGGCGATCCCCAGAACGCAGTATTTT | CASSQEQGAIPRTQYF | TRBV4-3 | TRBD1 | TRBJ2-3 | -
TGTGCCAGCAGCCAAGGGACAGGGTTCCTGGGGTCCAAGGGGACACCCCTCCACTTT | CASSQGTGFLGSKGTPLHF | TRBV14 | TRBD1 | TRBJ1-6 | few
TGTGCCAGCAGGAACAGGGGGTTCGCTGAAGCTTTCTTT | CASRNRGFAEAFF | TRBV6-5 | TRBD1 | TRBJ1-1 | few
TGTGCCAGCAGTTTTACAGGGGATGAAAAACTGTTTTTT | CASSFTGDEKLFF | TRBV6-5 | TRBD1 | TRBJ1-4 | many
TGTGCCAGCAGCTATAGCGGGGCCCACGAGCAGTACTTC | CASSYSGAHEQYF | TRBV7-2 | TRBD2 | TRBJ2-7 | many
TGCAGTGCTAGTCTTCGGACGAACACCGGGGAGCTGTTTTTT | CSASLRTNTGELFF | TRBV20-1 | - | TRBJ2-2 | many
TGTGCCAGCAGTTTTGGCATCGACGGACATGGCTACAACTTC | CASSFGIDGHGYNF | TRBV12-3/TRBV12-4 | - | TRBJ1-2 | -
TGTGCCAGCAGCTTTACCCTAGCGGAGGCGGACGAGCAGTACTTC | CASSFTLAEADEQYF | TRBV13 | TRBD2 | TRBJ2-7 | many
TGTGCCAGCAGACCCTCACAGTTGAACACTGAAGCTTTCTTT | CASRPSQLNTEAFF | TRBV6-5 | - | TRBJ1-1 | few